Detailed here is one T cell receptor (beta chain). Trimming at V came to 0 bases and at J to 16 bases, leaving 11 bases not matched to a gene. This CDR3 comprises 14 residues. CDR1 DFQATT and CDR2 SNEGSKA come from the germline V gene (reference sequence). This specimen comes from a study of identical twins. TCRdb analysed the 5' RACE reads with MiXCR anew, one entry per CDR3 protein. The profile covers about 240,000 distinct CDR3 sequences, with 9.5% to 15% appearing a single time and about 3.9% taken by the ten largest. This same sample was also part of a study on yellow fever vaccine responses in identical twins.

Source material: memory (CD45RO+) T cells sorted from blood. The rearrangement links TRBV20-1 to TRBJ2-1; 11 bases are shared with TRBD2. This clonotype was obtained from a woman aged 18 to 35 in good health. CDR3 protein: CSARDLASGRLVFF. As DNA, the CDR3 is TGCAGTGCTAGAGATTTAGCTAGCGGGAGGTTGGTCTTCTTC.